This T cell receptor (beta chain) was sequenced in a study of cytomegalovirus exposure and HLA in healthy donors (dated by TCRdb to 2016 to 2017). Notes on the research overall: According to a later analysis, one platform produced both the roughly 120 validation repertoires and the 700 or so repertoires of the first cohort. A separate validation cohort of roughly 130 different subjects was used in addition to the 666-subject first cohort. To predict cytomegalovirus infection status, the study combined high-throughput TCR immunosequencing, statistical association of individual TCRs with disease status, and machine learning. The study was designed to test whether signatures of past pathogen exposure could be identified by cataloging public T cell receptors. Findings and caveats that apply to the study as a whole: In vitro tests confirmed that three of the cytomegalovirus-associated TCR beta chains recognize cytomegalovirus antigens. It was suggested by the authors that the approach could potentially be generalized to other disease states and immunological phenotypes. The classifier was reported to diagnose cytomegalovirus status with high specificity and sensitivity in both the original cohort and the validation cohort. Of the cluster scores, 85% to 95% were above 0 in a later analysis, which found that TCRs clustered in the first cohort also tended to co-occur in the 95 to 150 validation repertoires. Across donors, most TCR sequences were observed very rarely, whereas some public TCRs were present in many individuals. In the study, some 180 TCR beta chains were listed as associated with cytomegalovirus. The validation cohort had no HLA typing available for a later analysis, so co-occurrence within that cohort was assessed over all 120 or so repertoires.

The donors were included in the validation cohort of over a hundred subjects, a group kept apart from the roughly 690-subject first cohort. Preparation of the library involved the immunoSEQ multiplex PCR assay. Under the source paper's analysis protocol: A statistical classification framework was built to diagnose cytomegalovirus status from the catalog of TCR beta chain sequences. Entries here come from immuneACCESS through TCRdb and include only in-frame sequences with V and J called. Some clones fail to appear in such tables; in the studies checked, an unresolved V gene covers under half of the shortfall, and the cause of the remainder is unknown. The V and J calls and the clone size are those of that table, but D and trimming were determined from the DNA. Here the sample has some 150,000 clones; 86% occur a single time. The ten biggest clones cover around 2.1% of the sample. Turning to this clone: Its cognate antigen has yet to be identified. No much larger clone exists at a distance of one base, and base qualities are not known.

The CDR1 and CDR2 encoded by the germline V gene (reference sequence) are MNHEY and SMNVEV. Relative to germline, V is missing 3 bases and J is missing 0 bases, with 3 bases of the junction outside any gene match. Measured from the cysteine to the phenylalanine, the CDR3 is 15 residues long. Left in the record is the CDR3 DNA by itself, 45 bases read in frame from the first base. The sequenced sample was PBMCs. The chain joins TRBV27 to TRBJ2-3, with 7 middle bases fitting TRBD2. This clonotype was sampled from a human donor in good health. The sequence in DNA is TGTGCCAGCAGTTTGGGGACTACCAGCACAGATACGCAGTATTTT. Its product reads: CASSLGTTSTDTQYF.